Shown below are 31 T cell receptor beta chains from a single sample sequenced in a study of T cell repertoires in cytomegalovirus infection. These receptors' antigens are unknown. MiXCR, applied by TCRdb to the reads, yields one record per CDR3 protein. The data hold roughly 350,000 distinct CDR3 sequences, with roughly a third observed a single time. This specimen consisted of cultured PBMCs, obtained from culture after CMV antigen stimulation. These receptors came from a human donor in good health (CMV status not recorded). Some clones in this sample may be carry-over from other donors' samples.

V and J are TRBV7-2 and TRBJ2-3; 16 bases align to TRBD2. Germline V gene data show CDR1 as SGHTA and CDR2 as FQGNSA. The V gene end was trimmed by 5 bases and the J gene end by 5 bases; junction bases not matched to a gene: 7. The CDR3 length is 17 residues. In DNA form, the CDR3 reads TGTGCCAGCAGCCCATACGGGACTAGCGGGAGGGGAGATACGCAGTATTTT. Residues: CASSPYGTSGRGDTQYF.

The CDR3, as DNA: TGTGCCAGCAGCGTCGGCGGGACTAGCTCCTACGAGCAGTACTTC. Its protein is CASSVGGTSSYEQYF. The chain recombines TRBV9 with TRBJ2-7; 8 bases are a match to TRBD2. The CDR3 is 15 amino acids. Trimming cost V 2 bases and J 0 bases; bases outside gene matches: 4. Germline values: CDR1 SGDLS, CDR2 YYNGEE.

The chain uses TRBV7-2 and TRBJ2-3; 7 bases align to TRBD2. CDR1 is SGHTA, CDR2 FQGNSA, per germline. The CDR3 runs to 11 residues. This chain's CDR3 is CGGAGADTQYF. The DNA for the CDR3 is TGTGGAGGGGCGGGGGCAGATACGCAGTATTTT.

The chain joins TRBV7-4 to TRBJ2-2; D is uncertain. Germline values: CDR1 SGHVT, CDR2 SQSDAQ. There are 12 residues in the CDR3. Trimming took 7 bases from V and 5 from J, leaving 8 bases between them. CDR3 sequence reads: CASTLRTGELFF. In nucleotides, the CDR3 is TGTGCCAGCACTCTTAGAACCGGGGAGCTGTTTTTT.

The V gene is TRBV19, the J gene TRBJ1-2; D is unresolved. The germline V gene encodes CDR1 LNHDA and CDR2 SQIVND (reference sequence). The CDR3 loop spans 14 amino acids. Trimming took 9 bases from V and 4 from J, leaving 18 bases between them. This CDR3 reads CASIPEGRTYGYTF. The CDR3 DNA sequence: TGTGCCAGCATCCCGGAAGGGAGGACCTATGGCTACACCTTC.

This chain links TRBV10-3 with TRBJ2-6; D tentatively reads TRBD1 or TRBD2 (5 bases each). Germline V gene data show CDR1 as ENHRY and CDR2 as SYGVKD. This CDR3 is 18 amino acids long. V was pared by 10 bases and J by 0 bases, with 22 bases between. The chain's CDR3 is CATRSGQETLSGANVLTF. In DNA, the CDR3 is TGTGCCACGCGGTCGGGGCAGGAGACGCTCTCTGGGGCCAACGTCCTGACTTTC.

This clonotype occurred a few times. The chain joins TRBV28 to TRBJ2-2; TRBD2 matches at 12 bases. The CDR3 has 15 residues. J was trimmed by 4 bases and V by 6 bases; bases with no gene match: 3. Germline V CDR1 and CDR2: MDHEN, SYDVKM. Here the CDR3 DNA reads TGTGCCAGCAGACCGGGACTAGCGGGCACCGGGGAGCTGTTTTTT. Amino acid sequence: CASRPGLAGTGELFF.

The rearrangement uses TRBV28 and TRBJ1-6, with 7 bases identical to TRBD1. Germline lookup yields CDR1 MDHEN and CDR2 SYDVKM. V lost 4 bases, J lost 3 bases, and 6 bases stayed unmatched. CDR3 length equals 16 residues. The CDR3 nucleotides are TGTGCCAGCAGTTCCAACCACAGGGGCTATAATTCACCCCTCCACTTT. Protein sequence: CASSSNHRGYNSPLHF.

The chain employs TRBV5-5 and TRBJ1-2; D possibly corresponds to TRBD1 (6 bases). The germline CDR1 and CDR2 sequences are SGHKS and YYEKEE (reference sequence). Trimming shortened V by 3 bases and J by 4 bases, and 16 bases separated the two germline ends. The CDR3 has 15 residues. CDR3 DNA sequence: TGTGCCAGCAGCTCCCCCGGGACAACCGCCTATGGCTACACCTTC. It yields the protein CASSSPGTTAYGYTF.

This chain joins TRBV7-2 and TRBJ1-2; TRBD1 matches 12 bases. With V trimmed by 6 bases and J by 7 bases, 3 bases remained unmatched. The CDR3 has 13 residues. Per the germline V gene, CDR1 is SGHTA and CDR2 is FQGNSA. CDR3: CASRGTGGLGYTF. For the CDR3, the DNA is TGTGCCAGCAGGGGGACAGGGGGCCTTGGCTACACCTTC. Filled out from reference TRBV7-2 and TRBJ1-2, the complete variable domain reads GAGVSQSPSNKVTEKGKDVELRCDPISGHTALYWYRQSLGQGLEFLIYFQGNSAPDKSGLPSDRFSAERTGGSVSTLTIQRTQQEDSAVYLCASRGTGGLGYTFGSGTRLTVV.

The chain employs TRBV18 and TRBJ2-7, with D unclear. The V end was cut by 6 bases, the J end by 0 bases, with 9 bases between. The CDR3 loop spans 13 amino acids. The germline gives CDR1 KGHSH, CDR2 LQKENI. CDR3 in DNA: TGTGCCAGCTCCGTGGGTAGCTCCTACGAGCAGTACTTC. As protein: CASSVGSSYEQYF.

This clonotype occurred a few times. V usage is TRBV7-8 and J usage is TRBJ2-7, with 7 bases identical to TRBD1. The CDR3 totals 14 residues. V dropped 5 bases and J dropped 4; count of bases not matched to a gene: 8. Per germline, CDR1 SGHVS and CDR2 FQNEAQ. The chain's CDR3 is CASSKRGQRYEQYF. The CDR3 nucleotides are TGTGCCAGCAGCAAACGGGGACAGAGATACGAGCAGTACTTC. Full variable domain (rest looked up from reference TRBV7-8 and TRBJ2-7): GAGVSQSPRYKVAKRGQDVALRCDPISGHVSLFWYQQALGQGPEFLTYFQNEAQLDKSGLPSDRFFAERPEGSVSTLKIQRTQQEDSAVYLCASSKRGQRYEQYFGPGTRLTVT.

This clonotype occurred many times. V usage is TRBV7-2 and J usage is TRBJ2-5; perhaps TRBD1 as D (5 bases). Between the trimmed V and J ends, which lost 3 bases and 1 base, there was a span of 6 bases. The CDR3 contains 13 residues. Per the germline V gene, CDR1 is SGHTA and CDR2 is FQGNSA. The CDR3 reads CASSFDSQETQYF. CDR3 coding DNA: TGTGCCAGCAGCTTTGACAGCCAAGAGACCCAGTACTTC.

The chain combines TRBV20-1 with TRBJ1-5; D not certain. V was trimmed by 5 bases and J by 0 bases, leaving 11 bases between them. The CDR3 sequence is 14 residues long. CDR1 is DFQATT and CDR2 is SNEGSKA in the germline V gene (reference sequence). This CDR3 reads CSADQLNSNQPQHF. The CDR3 DNA sequence: TGCAGTGCTGACCAACTGAATAGCAATCAGCCCCAGCATTTT.

V gene TRBV27 combines with J gene TRBJ2-3; D is undetermined. Germline V lookup: CDR1 MNHEY, CDR2 SMNVEV (reference sequence). Trimming took 5 bases from V and 2 from J, leaving 11 bases between them. CDR3 size: 14 residues. The CDR3 spells CASSTISYTDTQYF. CDR3 coding DNA: TGTGCCAGCAGTACCATTTCCTACACAGATACGCAGTATTTT.

V usage is TRBV24-1 and J usage is TRBJ2-1; TRBD2 might be the D (5 bases). The CDR3 runs to 14 residues. The V end lost 7 bases, the J end lost 0 bases, and 9 bases lay between the germline ends. Germline CDR1 KGHDR, CDR2 SFDVKD. This chain's CDR3 is CATSDYSSYNEQFF. Written as DNA, the CDR3 is TGTGCCACCAGCGACTATAGCTCCTACAATGAGCAGTTCTTC.

This clonotype was detected a few times. The chain links TRBV7-2 to TRBJ2-3, with 12 nucleotides matching TRBD2. Germline CDR1 reads SGHTA; CDR2 reads FQGNSA. CDR3 length equals 15 residues. With V trimmed by 5 bases and J by 8 bases, 8 bases remained unmatched. CDR3 in amino acids: CASSPGLAGSSTQYF. For the CDR3, the DNA is TGTGCCAGCAGCCCAGGACTAGCGGGAAGTTCTACGCAGTATTTT.

A word on this clonotype: A much more abundant neighbour one base away suggests this may be a read error. V is TRBV7-9 and J is TRBJ2-7, with D unresolved. CDR1 is SEHNR, CDR2 FQNEAQ, per germline (reference sequence). CDR3 length: 13 residues. Trimming removed 5 bases at V and 4 bases at J, with 12 bases between. The CDR3 here is CASSRVSGYEQYF. As DNA, the CDR3 is TGTGCCAGCAGCCGGGTCAGTGGGTACGAGCAGTACTTC. The variable domain in full, with the rest retrieved from reference TRBV7-9 and TRBJ2-7, is DTGVSQNPRHKITKRGQNVTFRCDPISEHNRLYWYRQTLGQGPEFLTYFQNEAQLEKSRLLSDRFSAERPKGSFSTLEIQRTEQGDSAMYLCASSRVSGYEQYFGPGTRLTVT.

This clonotype was recorded a few times. V gene TRBV19 combines with J gene TRBJ2-3, with unresolved D. The V gene's germline CDR1 is LNHDA and CDR2 SQIVND (reference sequence). Trimming stripped 3 bases from V and 4 bases from J, with 8 bases between. CDR3 size: 13 residues. CDR3 sequence: CASSILVSDTQYF. As DNA, the CDR3 is TGTGCCAGTAGTATTCTGGTTTCAGATACGCAGTATTTT.

This clonotype appeared many times. The CDR3 bases are TGTGCCAGCAGCTTAGGCTCCGCCAGCGATAGCGGGAGCCGCTACAATGAGCAGTTCTTC. Translated: CASSLGSASDSGSRYNEQFF. This chain uses TRBV7-2 with TRBJ2-1, with TRBD2 matching 9 bases. Germline V gene lookup returns CDR1 SGHTA and CDR2 FQGNSA. V dropped 1 base and J dropped 3; count of bases not matched to a gene: 16. The CDR3 has 20 residues.

This rearrangement joins TRBV29-1 to TRBJ1-1; tentative D call: TRBD1 (6 bases). This CDR3 is 12 amino acids long. V was trimmed by 6 bases and J by 4 bases, leaving 12 bases between them. The germline V gene has CDR1 SQVTM and CDR2 ANQGSEA. This chain's CDR3 is CSVQGVGTEAFF. In DNA, the CDR3 is TGCAGCGTACAGGGAGTCGGCACTGAAGCTTTCTTT. The variable domain in full, with the rest retrieved from reference TRBV29-1 and TRBJ1-1, is SAVISQKPSRDICQRGTSLTIQCQVDSQVTMMFWYRQQPGQSLTLIATANQGSEATYESGFVIDKFPISRPNLTFSTLTVSNMSPEDSSIYLCSVQGVGTEAFFGQGTRLTVV.

The chain uses TRBV9 and TRBJ2-1; 8 bases match TRBD2. V lost 0 bases to trimming and J lost 6 bases; unmatched junction nucleotides: 11. CDR3 length equals 17 residues. Germline-derived CDR1 and CDR2 are SGDLS and YYNGEE. The CDR3 DNA sequence: TGTGCCAGCAGCGTAGCTCTTGGGATAGCGGGGAGCAATGAGCAGTTCTTC. Protein sequence: CASSVALGIAGSNEQFF.

This clonotype turned up a few times. The chain couples TRBV5-1 to TRBJ2-1, with 9 bases identical to TRBD2. The CDR3 extends over 15 amino acids. With 3 bases clipped from V and 5 bases from J, the junction kept 6 bases outside the gene matches. Germline values: CDR1 SGHRS, CDR2 YFSETQ. This CDR3 is CASSWGGLADNEQFF. Written as DNA, the CDR3 is TGCGCCAGCAGCTGGGGGGGACTAGCAGACAATGAGCAGTTCTTC.

This chain joins TRBV6-6 and TRBJ2-7, with 9 bases that match TRBD2. Losses at the gene ends were 7 bases for V and 2 bases for J; bases not matched to a gene: 9. The CDR3 totals 15 residues. Germline V gene data show CDR1 as MNHNY and CDR2 as SVGAGI (reference sequence). The CDR3 spells CASTSSGSTPYEQYV. CDR3 in DNA: TGTGCCAGCACCAGTAGCGGGAGTACACCCTACGAGCAGTACGTC.

Comments on this clonotype: One junction end disagrees with the germline gene, perhaps due to a read error. The gene calls are TRBV6-5 and TRBJ2-3, with unresolved D. CDR3 length: 15 residues. Germline lookup yields CDR1 MNHEY and CDR2 SVGAGI. For the CDR3, the DNA is TGCGCCAGCAGCCGCCCTGGTGCTAGATCAGATACGCAGTATTTT. Encoded protein: CASSRPGARSDTQYF.

This chain links TRBV3-1 with TRBJ1-4; perhaps TRBD1 as D (5 bases). The V gene's germline CDR1 is LGHDT and CDR2 YNNKEL (reference sequence). Trimming took 2 bases from V and 8 from J, leaving 12 bases between them. The CDR3 is 14 residues long. CDR3 amino acids: CASSQQGSREKLFF. The CDR3 DNA reads TGTGCCAGCAGCCAACAGGGAAGTCGGGAAAAACTGTTTTTT.

J is TRBJ1-5 and V is TRBV5-1; perhaps TRBD1 as D (6 bases). Trimming cost V 4 bases and J 6 bases, with 14 bases left between them. Per germline, CDR1 SGHRS and CDR2 YFSETQ. The CDR3 loop spans 14 amino acids. The CDR3: CASSRGTGIQPQHF. CDR3 nucleotide sequence: TGCGCCAGCAGCCGAGGCACAGGGATTCAGCCCCAGCATTTT.

This clonotype was observed a few times. The chain has TRBV11-2 and TRBJ2-7, with TRBD1 matching 8 bases. CDR1 is SGHAT and CDR2 is FQNNGV in the germline V gene. The CDR3 has 18 amino acids. The V segment lost 0 bases and the J segment 0 bases; nucleotides outside the gene matches: 10. The CDR3 coding sequence is TGTGCCAGCAGCTTAGATCGGAGTTCCGGGACAGGCTCCTACGAGCAGTACTTC. This translates into CASSLDRSSGTGSYEQYF.

The V gene is TRBV19, the J gene TRBJ1-2; the D gene is possibly TRBD1 (5 bases). V was cut by 2 bases and J by 4 bases, with 8 bases left in between. The germline V gene has CDR1 LNHDA and CDR2 SQIVND (reference sequence). The CDR3 contains 13 residues. The CDR3, as DNA: TGTGCCAGTAGTATAAGCCAGGGCTATGGCTACACCTTC. Translation gives CASSISQGYGYTF.

This clonotype was seen a handful of times. This rearrangement joins TRBV2 to TRBJ2-2; D ambiguous. Germline-derived CDR1 and CDR2 are SNHLY and FYNNEI. This CDR3 region has 14 residues. Trimming stripped 2 bases from V and 7 bases from J, with 11 bases between. This CDR3 is CASSERLKGGELFF. CDR3 DNA sequence: TGTGCCAGCAGTGAACGGTTAAAGGGCGGGGAGCTGTTTTTT.

This clonotype appeared many times. The rearrangement joins TRBV7-2 to TRBJ2-2; the match to TRBD2 covers 7 bases. CDR3 length equals 16 residues. Trimming at V came to 5 bases and at J to 5 bases, leaving 11 bases not matched to a gene. Germline CDR1 is SGHTA and CDR2 is FQGNSA. The CDR3 loop reads CASSTHSGIGTGELFF. The CDR3 DNA reads TGTGCCAGCAGCACACACAGCGGGATAGGAACCGGGGAGCTGTTTTTT.